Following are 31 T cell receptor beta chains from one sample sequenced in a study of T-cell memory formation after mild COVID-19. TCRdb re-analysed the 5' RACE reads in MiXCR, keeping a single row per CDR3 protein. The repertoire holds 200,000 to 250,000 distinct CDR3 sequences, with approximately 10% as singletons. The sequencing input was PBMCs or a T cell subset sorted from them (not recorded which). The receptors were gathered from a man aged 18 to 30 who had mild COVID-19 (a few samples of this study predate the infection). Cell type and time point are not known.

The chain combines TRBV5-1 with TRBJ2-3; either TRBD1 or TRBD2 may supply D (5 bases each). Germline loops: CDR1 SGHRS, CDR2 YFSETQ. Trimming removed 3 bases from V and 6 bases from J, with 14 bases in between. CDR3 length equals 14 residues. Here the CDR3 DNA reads TGCGCCAGCAGCTCGGGGACGGCTCGGGATACGCAGTATTTT. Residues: CASSSGTARDTQYF.

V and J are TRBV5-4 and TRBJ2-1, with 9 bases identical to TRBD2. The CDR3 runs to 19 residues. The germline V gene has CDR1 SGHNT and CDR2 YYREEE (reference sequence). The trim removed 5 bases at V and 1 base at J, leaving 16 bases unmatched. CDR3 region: CASSRFVGSGGLSYNEQFF. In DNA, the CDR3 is TGTGCCAGCAGTCGATTCGTTGGTAGCGGGGGCCTTTCCTACAATGAGCAGTTCTTC. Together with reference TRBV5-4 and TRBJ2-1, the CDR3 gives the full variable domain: ETGVTQSPTHLIKTRGQQVTLRCSSQSGHNTVSWYQQALGQGPQFIFQYYREEENGRGNFPPRFSGLQFPNYSSELNVNALELDDSALYLCASSRFVGSGGLSYNEQFFGPGTRLTVL.

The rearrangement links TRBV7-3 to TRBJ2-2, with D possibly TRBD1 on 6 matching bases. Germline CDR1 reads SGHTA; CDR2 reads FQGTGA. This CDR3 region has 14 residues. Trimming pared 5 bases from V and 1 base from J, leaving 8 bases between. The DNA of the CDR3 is TGTGCCAGCAGCGTACAGGGGAACACCGGGGAGCTGTTTTTT. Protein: CASSVQGNTGELFF.

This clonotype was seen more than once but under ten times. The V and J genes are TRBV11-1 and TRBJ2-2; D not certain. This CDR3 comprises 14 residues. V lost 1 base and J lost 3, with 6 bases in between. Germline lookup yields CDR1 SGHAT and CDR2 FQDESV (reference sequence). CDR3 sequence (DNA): TGTGCCAGCAGCTTAGTCCGGGACACCGGGGAGCTGTTTTTT. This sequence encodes CASSLVRDTGELFF.

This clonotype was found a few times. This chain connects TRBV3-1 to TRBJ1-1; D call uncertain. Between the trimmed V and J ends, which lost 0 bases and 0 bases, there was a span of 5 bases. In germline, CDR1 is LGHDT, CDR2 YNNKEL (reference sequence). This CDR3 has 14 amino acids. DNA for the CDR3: TGTGCCAGCAGCCAAGACAGCCTGAACACTGAAGCTTTCTTT. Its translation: CASSQDSLNTEAFF.

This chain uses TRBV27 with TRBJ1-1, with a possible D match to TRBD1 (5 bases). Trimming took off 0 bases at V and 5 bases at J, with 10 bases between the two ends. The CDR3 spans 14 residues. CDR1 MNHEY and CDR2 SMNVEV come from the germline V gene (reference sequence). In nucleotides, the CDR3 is TGTGCCAGCAGTTTATCTTCGAAGGGGACTGAAGCTTTCTTT. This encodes CASSLSSKGTEAFF.

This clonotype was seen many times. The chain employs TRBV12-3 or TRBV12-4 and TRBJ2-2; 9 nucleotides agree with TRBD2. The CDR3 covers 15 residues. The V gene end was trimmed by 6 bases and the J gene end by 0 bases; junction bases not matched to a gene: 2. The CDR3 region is CASRTSGSNTGELFF. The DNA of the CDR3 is TGTGCCAGCAGGACTAGCGGCTCGAACACCGGGGAGCTGTTTTTT.

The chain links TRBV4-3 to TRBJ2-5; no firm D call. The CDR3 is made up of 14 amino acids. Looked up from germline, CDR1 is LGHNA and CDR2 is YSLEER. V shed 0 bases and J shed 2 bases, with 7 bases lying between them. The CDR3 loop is CASSQDRQQETQYF. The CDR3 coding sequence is TGCGCCAGCAGCCAAGATCGCCAGCAAGAGACCCAGTACTTC.

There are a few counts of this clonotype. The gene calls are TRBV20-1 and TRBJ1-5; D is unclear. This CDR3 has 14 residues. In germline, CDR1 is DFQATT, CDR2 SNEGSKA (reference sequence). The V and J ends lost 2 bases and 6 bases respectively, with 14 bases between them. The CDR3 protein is CSARFGGSGQPQHF. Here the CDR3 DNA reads TGCAGTGCTAGATTCGGCGGGTCGGGTCAGCCCCAGCATTTT.

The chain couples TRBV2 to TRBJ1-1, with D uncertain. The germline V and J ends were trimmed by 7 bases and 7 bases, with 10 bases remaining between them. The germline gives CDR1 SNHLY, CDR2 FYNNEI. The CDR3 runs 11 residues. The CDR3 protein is CASTPWGEAFF. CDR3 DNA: TGTGCCAGCACGCCTTGGGGTGAAGCTTTCTTT.

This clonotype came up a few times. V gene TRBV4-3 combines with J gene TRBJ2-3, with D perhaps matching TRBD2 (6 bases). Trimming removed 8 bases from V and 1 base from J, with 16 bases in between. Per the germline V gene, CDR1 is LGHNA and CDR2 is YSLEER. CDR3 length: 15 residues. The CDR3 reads CASSENTGGTDTQYF. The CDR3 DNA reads TGCGCCAGCTCCGAAAATACGGGGGGCACAGATACGCAGTATTTT.

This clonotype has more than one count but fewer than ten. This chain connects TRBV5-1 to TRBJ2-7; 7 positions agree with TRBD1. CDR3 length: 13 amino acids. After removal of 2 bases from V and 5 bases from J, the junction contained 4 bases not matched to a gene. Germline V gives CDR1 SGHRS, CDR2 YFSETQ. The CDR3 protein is CASSFLGGDEQYV. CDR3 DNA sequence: TGCGCCAGCAGCTTTCTAGGGGGCGACGAGCAGTACGTC.

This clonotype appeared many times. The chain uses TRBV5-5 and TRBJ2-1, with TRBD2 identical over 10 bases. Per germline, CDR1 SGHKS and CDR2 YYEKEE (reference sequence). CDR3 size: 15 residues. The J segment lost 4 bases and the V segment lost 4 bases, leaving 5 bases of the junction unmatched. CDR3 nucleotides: TGTGCCAGCAGCCAACTAGCGGGGTCTTACAATGAGCAGTTCTTC. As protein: CASSQLAGSYNEQFF.

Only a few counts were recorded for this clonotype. CDR3 in DNA: TGTGCCAGTCGAGCCGCGCAGAGAAGCTATGGCTACACCTTC. Protein: CASRAAQRSYGYTF. This chain joins TRBV27 and TRBJ1-2; no firm D call. Germline V CDR1 and CDR2: MNHEY, SMNVEV (reference sequence). V was pared by 9 bases and J by 4 bases, with 18 bases between. The CDR3 has 14 residues.

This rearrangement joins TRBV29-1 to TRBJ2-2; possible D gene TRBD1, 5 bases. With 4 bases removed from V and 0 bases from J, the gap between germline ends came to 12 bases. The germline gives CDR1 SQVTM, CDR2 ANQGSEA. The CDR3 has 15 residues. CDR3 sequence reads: CSVGKGMANTGELFF. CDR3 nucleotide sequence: TGCAGCGTTGGCAAGGGGATGGCGAACACCGGGGAGCTGTTTTTT.

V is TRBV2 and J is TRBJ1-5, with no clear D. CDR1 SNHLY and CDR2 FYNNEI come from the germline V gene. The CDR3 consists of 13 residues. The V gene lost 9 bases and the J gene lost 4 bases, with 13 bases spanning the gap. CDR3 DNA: TGTGCCAGTACCCTAGCAGAGAATCAGCCCCAGCATTTT. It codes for CASTLAENQPQHF.

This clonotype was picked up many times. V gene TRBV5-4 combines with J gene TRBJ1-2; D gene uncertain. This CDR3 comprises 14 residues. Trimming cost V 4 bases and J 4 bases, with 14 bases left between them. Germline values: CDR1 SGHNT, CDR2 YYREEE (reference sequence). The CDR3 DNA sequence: TGTGCCAGCAGCAGACCCCGGGAACGCTATGGCTACACCTTC. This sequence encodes CASSRPRERYGYTF. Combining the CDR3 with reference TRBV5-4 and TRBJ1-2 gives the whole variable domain ETGVTQSPTHLIKTRGQQVTLRCSSQSGHNTVSWYQQALGQGPQFIFQYYREEENGRGNFPPRFSGLQFPNYSSELNVNALELDDSALYLCASSRPRERYGYTFGSGTRLTVV.

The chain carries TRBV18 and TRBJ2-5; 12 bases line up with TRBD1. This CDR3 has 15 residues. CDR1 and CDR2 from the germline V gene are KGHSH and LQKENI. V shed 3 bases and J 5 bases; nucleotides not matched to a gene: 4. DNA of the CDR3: TGTGCCAGCTCACCCGGGACAGGGGGCCGGGAGACCCAGTACTTC. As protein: CASSPGTGGRETQYF.

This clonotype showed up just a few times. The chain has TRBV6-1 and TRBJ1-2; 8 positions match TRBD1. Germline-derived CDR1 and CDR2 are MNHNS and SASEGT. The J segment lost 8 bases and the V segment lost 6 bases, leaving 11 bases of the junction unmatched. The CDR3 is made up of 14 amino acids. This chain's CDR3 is CASSAGQGFLGYTF. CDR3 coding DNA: TGTGCCAGCAGCGCCGGACAGGGATTCTTAGGCTACACCTTC.

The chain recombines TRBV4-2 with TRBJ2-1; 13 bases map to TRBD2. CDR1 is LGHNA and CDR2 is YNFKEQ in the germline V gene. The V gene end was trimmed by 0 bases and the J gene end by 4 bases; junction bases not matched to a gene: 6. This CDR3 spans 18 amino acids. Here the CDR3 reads CASSQDWGLAGMYNEQFF. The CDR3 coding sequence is TGTGCCAGCAGCCAAGATTGGGGACTAGCGGGGATGTACAATGAGCAGTTCTTC.

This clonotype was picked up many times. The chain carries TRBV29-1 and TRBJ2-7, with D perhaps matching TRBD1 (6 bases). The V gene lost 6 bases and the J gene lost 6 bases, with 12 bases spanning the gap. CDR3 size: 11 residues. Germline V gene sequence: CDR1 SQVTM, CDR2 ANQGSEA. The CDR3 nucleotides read TGCAGCGTCTCCAGAGGGGGCGAGCAGTACGTC. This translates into CSVSRGGEQYV.

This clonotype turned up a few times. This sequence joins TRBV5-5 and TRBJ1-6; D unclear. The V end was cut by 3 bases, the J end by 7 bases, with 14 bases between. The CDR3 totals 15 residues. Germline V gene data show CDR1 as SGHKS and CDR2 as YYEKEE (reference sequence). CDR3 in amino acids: CASSSLGSGNSPLHF. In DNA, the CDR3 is TGTGCCAGCAGCTCTCTGGGCTCCGGGAATTCACCCCTCCACTTT.

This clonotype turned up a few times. The CDR3 nucleotides read TGCGCCAGCAGTGAGTCGACAGGAGTCTACAATGAGCAGTTCTTC. This gives the protein CASSESTGVYNEQFF. The chain uses TRBV10-1 and TRBJ2-1, with D tentatively TRBD1 (6 bases). CDR1 is WNHNN and CDR2 is SYGVQD in the germline V gene (reference sequence). The V gene lost 0 bases and the J gene lost 3 bases, with 9 bases spanning the gap. This CDR3 has 15 residues.

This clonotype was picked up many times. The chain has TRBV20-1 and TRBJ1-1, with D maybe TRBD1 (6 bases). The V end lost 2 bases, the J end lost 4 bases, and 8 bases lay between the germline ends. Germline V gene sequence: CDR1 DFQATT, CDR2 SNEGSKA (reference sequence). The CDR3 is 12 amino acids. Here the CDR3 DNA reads TGCAGTGCTAGACAGGGGTTCACTGAAGCTTTCTTT. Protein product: CSARQGFTEAFF.

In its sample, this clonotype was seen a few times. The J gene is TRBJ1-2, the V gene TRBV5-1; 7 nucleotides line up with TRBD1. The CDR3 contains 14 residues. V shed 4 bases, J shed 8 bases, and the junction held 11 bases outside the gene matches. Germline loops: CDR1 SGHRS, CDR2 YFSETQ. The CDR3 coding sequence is TGCGCCAGCAGCACGGCCGGGACAGAGGACGGCTACACCTTC. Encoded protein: CASSTAGTEDGYTF.

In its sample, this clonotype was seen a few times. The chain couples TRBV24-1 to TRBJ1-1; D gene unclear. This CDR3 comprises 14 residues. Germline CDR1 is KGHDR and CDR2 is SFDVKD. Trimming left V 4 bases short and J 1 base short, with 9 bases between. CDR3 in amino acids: CATSDQLQNTEAFF. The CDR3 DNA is TGTGCCACCAGTGACCAGCTACAGAACACTGAAGCTTTCTTT.

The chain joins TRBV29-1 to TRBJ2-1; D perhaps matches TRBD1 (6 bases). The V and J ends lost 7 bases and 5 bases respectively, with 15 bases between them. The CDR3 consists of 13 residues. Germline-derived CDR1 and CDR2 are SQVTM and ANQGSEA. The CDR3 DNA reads TGCAGCGAAGGGGGTCGGCCCAACAATGAGCAGTTCTTC. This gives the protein CSEGGRPNNEQFF.

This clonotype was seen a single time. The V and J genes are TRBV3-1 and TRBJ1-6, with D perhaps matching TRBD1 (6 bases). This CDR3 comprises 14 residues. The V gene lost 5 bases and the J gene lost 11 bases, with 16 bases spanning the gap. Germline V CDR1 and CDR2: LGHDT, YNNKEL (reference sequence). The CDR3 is CASSGGQLSTPLHF. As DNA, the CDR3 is TGTGCCAGCAGCGGAGGACAGTTAAGCACACCCCTCCACTTT.

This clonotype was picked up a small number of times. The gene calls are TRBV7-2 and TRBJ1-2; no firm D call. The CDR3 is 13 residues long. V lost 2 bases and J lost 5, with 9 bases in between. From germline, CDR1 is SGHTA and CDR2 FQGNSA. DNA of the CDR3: TGTGCCAGCAGCTTAATTGAGGGATATGGCTACACCTTC. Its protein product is CASSLIEGYGYTF.

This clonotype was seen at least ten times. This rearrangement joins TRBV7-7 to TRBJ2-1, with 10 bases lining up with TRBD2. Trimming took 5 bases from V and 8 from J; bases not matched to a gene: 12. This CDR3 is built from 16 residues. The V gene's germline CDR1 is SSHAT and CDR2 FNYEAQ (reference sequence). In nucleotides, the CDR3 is TGTGCCAGCAGCCCAAACCTCGGGCTAGCGGGGGATGAGCAGTTCTTC. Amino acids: CASSPNLGLAGDEQFF.

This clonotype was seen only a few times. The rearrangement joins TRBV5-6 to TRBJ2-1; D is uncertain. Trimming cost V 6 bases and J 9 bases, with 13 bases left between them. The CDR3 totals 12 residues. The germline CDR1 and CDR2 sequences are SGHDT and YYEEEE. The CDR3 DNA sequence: TGTGCCAGCAATGATATTTACGGTGAGCAGTTCTTC. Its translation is CASNDIYGEQFF.